A single sample is the source of the 21 T cell receptor beta chains below, sequenced in a study of blood T cells in healthy people across ages. Alongside a J-beta primer mix, a sample-barcoded 5' primer served in a second PCR lasting roughly 6 to 11 cycles. TCRdb independently ran MiXCR on the 5' RACE reads; one entry per CDR3 protein. Of roughly 1.4 million distinct CDR3 sequences in the sample, 59% were seen once. The sample was blood. These receptors all stem from a man in his late teens or twenties in good health.

This clonotype was recorded a few times. J is TRBJ2-1 and V is TRBV24-1; possible D gene TRBD2, 7 bases. With 8 bases removed from V and 0 bases from J, the gap between germline ends came to 13 bases. The CDR3 spans 15 residues. The germline V gene encodes CDR1 KGHDR and CDR2 SFDVKD. The CDR3 protein is CATMGAGASYNEQFF. DNA of the CDR3: TGTGCCACCATGGGTGCGGGGGCCTCCTACAATGAGCAGTTCTTC.

The rearrangement links TRBV4-2 to TRBJ2-1; 7 bases are shared with TRBD1. CDR1 is LGHNA and CDR2 is YNFKEQ in the germline V gene. The trim removed 3 bases at V and 4 bases at J, leaving 6 bases unmatched. The CDR3 runs to 15 residues. CDR3 sequence reads: CASSQSTGRYNEQFF. CDR3 nucleotides: TGTGCCAGCAGCCAGTCGACAGGGAGATACAATGAGCAGTTCTTC.

The chain links TRBV6-5 to TRBJ1-6, with 8 bases lining up with TRBD1. Germline V gene sequence: CDR1 MNHEY, CDR2 SVGAGI. This CDR3 has 15 residues. V shed 6 bases and J 6 bases; nucleotides not matched to a gene: 7. CDR3 DNA sequence: TGTGCCAGCAGCTGGTTACAGGGGGGTAATTCACCCCTCCACTTT. Protein sequence: CASSWLQGGNSPLHF.

This clonotype came up once. In DNA, the CDR3 is TGCGCCAGCAGCCAAAAGGCTTCGGACGGATCTTTAACATGGGAGCAGTACTTC. This encodes CASSQKASDGSLTWEQYF. The V gene is TRBV4-1, the J gene TRBJ2-7; D call uncertain. Looked up from germline, CDR1 is MGHRA and CDR2 is YSYEKL. This CDR3 has 18 amino acids. Trimming cost V 2 bases and J 7 bases, with 27 bases left between them.

The genes are TRBV7-6 and TRBJ1-2; TRBD1 is a possible D gene (6 bases). CDR1 and CDR2 from the germline V gene are SGHVS and FNYEAQ. V lost 4 bases to trimming and J lost 8 bases, with 14 bases between them. The CDR3 runs to 13 residues. CDR3 region: CASSYTGSGGYTF. CDR3 DNA: TGTGCCAGCAGCTACACAGGGAGTGGAGGCTACACCTTC.

Only one count was recorded for this clonotype. The chain carries TRBV20-1 and TRBJ2-7; 7 bases are a match to TRBD1. Germline trimming cut 0 bases from V and 3 bases from J; bases unmatched to any gene: 5. Germline CDR1 reads DFQATT; CDR2 reads SNEGSKA (reference sequence). CDR3 length: 14 amino acids. CDR3 sequence reads: CSARDLGQDYEQYF. Written as DNA, the CDR3 is TGCAGTGCTAGAGATCTAGGACAGGACTACGAGCAGTACTTC.

For the CDR3, the DNA is TGTGCCAGCAGCAGAGTGGAGGGCCCCCAAGAGACCCAGTACTTC. Protein sequence: CASSRVEGPQETQYF. This chain connects TRBV7-6 to TRBJ2-5; a possible D gene is TRBD2 (6 bases). The CDR3 contains 15 residues. V gave up 5 bases and J gave up 1 base, with 14 bases separating them. Germline CDR1 reads SGHVS; CDR2 reads FNYEAQ.

Only one count was recorded for this clonotype. The chain carries TRBV20-1 and TRBJ2-4, with D maybe TRBD2 (6 bases). TRBJ2-7 explains the end of the DNA better; the J call may be wrong. Germline CDR1 is DFQATT and CDR2 is SNEGSKA (reference sequence). This CDR3 has 14 residues. The CDR3 sequence is CSAPIRTKSYEQYF. CDR3 DNA: TGCAGTGCTCCAATACGGACTAAATCCTACGAGCAGTACTTC.

The chain links TRBV20-1 to TRBJ2-1, with D possibly being TRBD2 (7 bases). The CDR3 runs to 11 residues. CDR1 DFQATT and CDR2 SNEGSKA come from the germline V gene (reference sequence). V gave up 6 bases and J gave up 12 bases, with 15 bases separating them. In DNA, the CDR3 is TGCAGTGCAAGGGGGGGCCCCTCGCAGTTCTTC. This translates into CSARGGPSQFF.

The chain has TRBV12-3 or TRBV12-4 and TRBJ2-4, with D perhaps assigned TRBD1 or TRBD2 (5 bases each). CDR3 length equals 13 residues. Trimming stripped 6 bases from V and 13 bases from J, with 19 bases between. CDR3 residues: CASSRDRISEQYF. The CDR3 DNA reads as TGTGCCAGCAGCCGGGACCGAATTAGTGAGCAGTACTTC.

The V and J genes are TRBV7-2 and TRBJ2-7; D is unclear. The CDR3 covers 14 residues. Between the trimmed V and J ends, which lost 4 bases and 6 bases, there was a span of 16 bases. Germline V gives CDR1 SGHTA, CDR2 FQGNSA. The CDR3 spells CASSSSVGRGEQYF. The CDR3 DNA reads as TGTGCCAGCAGCTCCAGCGTCGGCCGCGGCGAGCAGTACTTC.

This sequence joins TRBV5-6 and TRBJ1-5, with no clear D. Germline V gene data show CDR1 as SGHDT and CDR2 as YYEEEE. This CDR3 contains 16 residues. V was trimmed by 5 bases and J by 8 bases, leaving 23 bases between them. CDR3 sequence reads: CASRLRQVAGRKPQHF. The CDR3 nucleotides are TGTGCCAGCAGGCTTCGCCAAGTGGCGGGTCGCAAGCCCCAGCATTTT.

This clonotype was counted at least ten times. The chain couples TRBV6-5 to TRBJ2-7; D call uncertain. Trimming took off 0 bases at V and 4 bases at J, with 7 bases between the two ends. The CDR3 consists of 13 residues. CDR1 is MNHEY, CDR2 SVGAGI, per germline. CDR3 nucleotides: TGTGCCAGCAGTTACTCTGCTAGTTACGAGCAGTACTTC. It codes for CASSYSASYEQYF.

The rearrangement uses TRBV7-9 and TRBJ1-4, with 7 bases fitting TRBD1. V was clipped by 4 bases and J by 2 bases; unmatched bases: 4. CDR3 length: 15 amino acids. Germline CDR1 SEHNR, CDR2 FQNEAQ (reference sequence). The CDR3 loop is CASSSTGNTNEKLFF. CDR3 nucleotides: TGTGCCAGCAGCTCGACAGGGAACACTAATGAAAAACTGTTTTTT.

This clonotype was detected only a few times. The chain uses TRBV18 and TRBJ2-1; 7 bases fit TRBD2. From germline, CDR1 is KGHSH and CDR2 LQKENI. V gave up 2 bases and J gave up 2 bases; unmatched junction bases: 12. CDR3 length: 18 amino acids. CDR3 in amino acids: CASSPRQGGGLAYNEQFF. Here the CDR3 DNA reads TGTGCCAGCTCACCAAGGCAGGGAGGAGGACTAGCCTACAATGAGCAGTTCTTC. The full variable domain, with the rest looked up from reference TRBV18 and TRBJ2-1, is NAGVMQNPRHLVRRRGQEARLRCSPMKGHSHVYWYRQLPEEGLKFMVYLQKENIIDESGMPKERFSAEFPKEGPSILRIQQVVRGDSAAYFCASSPRQGGGLAYNEQFFGPGTRLTVL.

The chain carries TRBV6-2 or TRBV6-3 and TRBJ2-3; no firm D call. Germline V CDR1 and CDR2: MNHEY, SVGEGT. This CDR3 region has 14 residues. Deletions cut 2 bases from V and 2 bases from J, with 8 bases between. Here the CDR3 DNA reads TGTGCCAGCAGTTACGGGCTACTCACAGATACGCAGTATTTT. Its protein product is CASSYGLLTDTQYF.

CDR3 protein: CSARKAGGNEQYF. The CDR3 DNA reads TGCAGTGCTAGAAAGGCGGGGGGGAACGAGCAGTACTTC. The J gene is TRBJ2-4, the V gene TRBV20-1; 9 positions agree with TRBD2. With the DNA end fitting TRBJ2-7 better, the J assignment may be wrong. The germline gives CDR1 DFQATT, CDR2 SNEGSKA (reference sequence). There are 13 residues in the CDR3.

This clonotype appeared a few times. The rearrangement joins TRBV11-2 to TRBJ1-1; unclear D gene. This CDR3 is built from 15 residues. Germline V CDR1 and CDR2: SGHAT, FQNNGV. The V end lost 5 bases, the J end lost 6 bases, and 19 bases lay between the germline ends. CDR3 sequence reads: CASSRDAFPGAEAFF. CDR3 nucleotides: TGTGCCAGCAGCCGAGACGCCTTTCCGGGCGCTGAAGCTTTCTTT.

The table lists this clonotype with a count of one. The chain employs TRBV28 and TRBJ2-1; perhaps D is TRBD1 or TRBD2 (5 bases each). CDR3 length: 14 residues. The germline V gene has CDR1 MDHEN and CDR2 SYDVKM. The ends were cut back, 10 bases at V and 3 bases at J, with 16 bases in the middle. The CDR3 sequence: CATPPGPSYNEQFF. The CDR3 DNA sequence: TGTGCCACCCCGCCGGGACCGAGCTACAATGAGCAGTTCTTC.

This clonotype was found a few times. J is TRBJ2-7 and V is TRBV7-9; maybe TRBD2 (7 bases). Between the trimmed V and J ends, which lost 2 bases and 6 bases, there was a span of 29 bases. Germline V lookup: CDR1 SEHNR, CDR2 FQNEAQ (reference sequence). This CDR3 is built from 19 residues. The CDR3 sequence is CASSLSIVTVRPGGGEQYF. In nucleotides, the CDR3 is TGTGCCAGCAGCTTATCCATCGTGACGGTGCGACCGGGGGGCGGCGAGCAGTACTTC.

V is TRBV6-5 and J is TRBJ2-7; 7 bases are shared with TRBD1. The CDR3 is 14 amino acids. V shed 7 bases, J shed 6 bases, and the junction held 12 bases outside the gene matches. Germline CDR1 MNHEY, CDR2 SVGAGI. The CDR3 protein is CASTSRVPGGEQYF. CDR3 coding DNA: TGTGCCAGCACCTCCAGGGTACCAGGGGGCGAGCAGTACTTC.